This T cell receptor (beta chain) was sequenced for a study of CD8 T cell repertoires and HIV-1 epitope variants. Overall study context: T cells were stimulated with Twenty-five Gag and Nef peptides separately.

The protocol was immunoSEQ multiplex PCR, while the TCRdb copy is restricted to in-frame clones and leaves out a portion. The data contain thousands of clones, more than 60% of them singletons. This clone came up once. The antigen is not known. The CDR3 is 16 amino acids. Trimming left V 0 bases short and J 1 base short, with 12 bases between. Germline V gene sequence: CDR1 LGHNA, CDR2 YSLEER. The sequenced sample consisted of cultured CD8+ T cells derived from PBMCs. The receptor was isolated from a male donor with HIV. The chain has TRBV4-3 and TRBJ1-1; TRBD1 might be the D (6 bases). The CDR3 DNA is TGCGCCAGCAGCCAAGACTCAGGGGAGCCGAACACTGAAGCTTTCTTT. It yields the protein CASSQDSGEPNTEAFF.